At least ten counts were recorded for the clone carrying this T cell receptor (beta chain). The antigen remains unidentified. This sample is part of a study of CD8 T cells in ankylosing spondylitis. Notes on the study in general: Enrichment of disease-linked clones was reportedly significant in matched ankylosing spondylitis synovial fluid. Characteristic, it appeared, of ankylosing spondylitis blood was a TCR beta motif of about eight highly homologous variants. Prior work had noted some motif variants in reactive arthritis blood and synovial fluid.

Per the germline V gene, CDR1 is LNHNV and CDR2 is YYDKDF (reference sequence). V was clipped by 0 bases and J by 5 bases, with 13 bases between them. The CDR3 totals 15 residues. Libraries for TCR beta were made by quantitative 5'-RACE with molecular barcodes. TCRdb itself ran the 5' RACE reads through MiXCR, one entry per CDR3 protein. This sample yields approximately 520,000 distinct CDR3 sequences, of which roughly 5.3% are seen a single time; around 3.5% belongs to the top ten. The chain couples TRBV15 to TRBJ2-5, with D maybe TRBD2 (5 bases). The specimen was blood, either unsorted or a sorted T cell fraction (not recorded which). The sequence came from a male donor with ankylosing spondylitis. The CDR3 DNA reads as TGTGCCACCAGCAGAGATAGGGCTAGCATGGAGACCCAGTACTTC. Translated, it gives CATSRDRASMETQYF.